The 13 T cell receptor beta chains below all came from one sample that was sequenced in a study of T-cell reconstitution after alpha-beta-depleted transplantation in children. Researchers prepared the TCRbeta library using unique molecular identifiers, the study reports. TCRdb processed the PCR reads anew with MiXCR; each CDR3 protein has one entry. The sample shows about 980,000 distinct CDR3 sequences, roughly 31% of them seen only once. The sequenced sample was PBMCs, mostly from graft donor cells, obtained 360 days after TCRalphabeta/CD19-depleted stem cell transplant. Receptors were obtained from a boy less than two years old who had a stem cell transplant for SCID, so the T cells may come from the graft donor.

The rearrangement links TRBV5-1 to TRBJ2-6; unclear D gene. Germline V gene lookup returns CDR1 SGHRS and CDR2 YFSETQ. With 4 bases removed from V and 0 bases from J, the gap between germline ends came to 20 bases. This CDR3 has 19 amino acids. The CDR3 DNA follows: TGCGCCAGCAGCCCTGGAGTGAGGTTACTTTCCTCTGGGGCCAACGTCCTGACTTTC. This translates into CASSPGVRLLSSGANVLTF. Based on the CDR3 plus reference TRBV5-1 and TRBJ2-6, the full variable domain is KAGVTQTPRYLIKTRGQQVTLSCSPISGHRSVSWYQQTPGQGLQFLFEYFSETQRNKGNFPGRFSGRQFSNSRSEMNVSTLELGDSALYLCASSPGVRLLSSGANVLTFGAGSRLTVL.

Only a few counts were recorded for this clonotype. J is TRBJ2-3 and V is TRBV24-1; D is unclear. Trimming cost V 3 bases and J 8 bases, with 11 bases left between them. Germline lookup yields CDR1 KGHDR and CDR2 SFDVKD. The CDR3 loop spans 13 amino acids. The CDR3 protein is CATSDGIVATQYF. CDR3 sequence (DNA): TGTGCCACCAGTGATGGCATCGTGGCTACGCAGTATTTT.

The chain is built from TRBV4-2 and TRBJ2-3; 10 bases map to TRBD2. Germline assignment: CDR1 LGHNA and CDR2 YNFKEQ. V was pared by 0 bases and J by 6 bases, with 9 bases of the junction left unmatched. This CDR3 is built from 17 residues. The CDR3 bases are TGTGCCAGCAGCCAAGATGGGAAACTAGCGGGGTTCGATACGCAGTATTTT. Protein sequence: CASSQDGKLAGFDTQYF.

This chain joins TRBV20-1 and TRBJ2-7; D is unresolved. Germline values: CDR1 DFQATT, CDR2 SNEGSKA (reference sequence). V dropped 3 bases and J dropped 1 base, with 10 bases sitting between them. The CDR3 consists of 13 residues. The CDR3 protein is CSASRPTSYEQYF. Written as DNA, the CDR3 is TGCAGTGCTAGTAGGCCGACTTCCTACGAGCAGTACTTC.

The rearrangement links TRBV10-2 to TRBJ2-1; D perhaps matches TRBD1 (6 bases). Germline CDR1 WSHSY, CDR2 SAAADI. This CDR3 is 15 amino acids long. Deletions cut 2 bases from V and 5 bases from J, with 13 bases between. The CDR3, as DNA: TGCGCCAGCAGTGAGGTGCAGGGGTACCACAATGAGCAGTTCTTC. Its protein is CASSEVQGYHNEQFF.

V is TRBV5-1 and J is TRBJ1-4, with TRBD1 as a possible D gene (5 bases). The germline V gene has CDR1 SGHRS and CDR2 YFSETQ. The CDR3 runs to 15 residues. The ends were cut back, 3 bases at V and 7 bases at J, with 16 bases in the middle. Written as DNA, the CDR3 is TGCGCCAGCAGCTCTCAATATGCAGGGACTGAAAAACTGTTTTTT. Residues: CASSSQYAGTEKLFF.

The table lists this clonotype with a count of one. CDR3 nucleotide sequence: TGCAGCCATACGGGGGAGACCCAGTACTTC. Its translation is CSHTGETQYF. This sequence joins TRBV29-1 and TRBJ2-5; tentative D call: TRBD2 (5 bases). The V end was cut by 8 bases, the J end by 5 bases, with 9 bases between. This CDR3 is 10 amino acids long. In germline, CDR1 is SQVTM, CDR2 ANQGSEA.

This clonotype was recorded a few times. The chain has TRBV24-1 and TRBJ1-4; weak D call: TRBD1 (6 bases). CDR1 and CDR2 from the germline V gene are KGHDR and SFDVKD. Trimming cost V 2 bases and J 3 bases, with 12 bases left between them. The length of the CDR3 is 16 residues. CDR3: CATSDSPGHSNEKLFF. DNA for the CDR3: TGTGCCACCAGTGATTCCCCGGGACACTCTAATGAAAAACTGTTTTTT.

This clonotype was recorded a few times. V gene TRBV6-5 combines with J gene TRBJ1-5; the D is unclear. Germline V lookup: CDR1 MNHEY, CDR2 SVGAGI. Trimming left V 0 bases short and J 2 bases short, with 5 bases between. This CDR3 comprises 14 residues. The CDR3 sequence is CASSYSKGNQPQHF. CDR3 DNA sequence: TGTGCCAGCAGTTACTCGAAAGGCAATCAGCCCCAGCATTTT.

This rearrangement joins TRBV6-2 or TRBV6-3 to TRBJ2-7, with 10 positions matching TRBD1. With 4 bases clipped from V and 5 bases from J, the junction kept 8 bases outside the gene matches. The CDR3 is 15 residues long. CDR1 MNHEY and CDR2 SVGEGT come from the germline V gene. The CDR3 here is CASSSAGTGAHEQYF. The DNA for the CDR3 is TGTGCCAGCAGTTCGGCCGGGACAGGGGCCCACGAGCAGTACTTC.

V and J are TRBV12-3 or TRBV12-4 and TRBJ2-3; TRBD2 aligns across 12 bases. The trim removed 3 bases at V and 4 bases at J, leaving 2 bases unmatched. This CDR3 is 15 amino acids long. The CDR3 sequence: CASSFRLAGADTQYF. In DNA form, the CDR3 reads TGTGCCAGCAGTTTTAGACTAGCGGGGGCAGATACGCAGTATTTT.

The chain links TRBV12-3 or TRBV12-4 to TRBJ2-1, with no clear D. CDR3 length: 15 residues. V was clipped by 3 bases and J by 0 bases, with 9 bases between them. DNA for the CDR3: TGTGCCAGCAGTTTGGTGGGTTACTCCTACAATGAGCAGTTCTTC. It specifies CASSLVGYSYNEQFF.

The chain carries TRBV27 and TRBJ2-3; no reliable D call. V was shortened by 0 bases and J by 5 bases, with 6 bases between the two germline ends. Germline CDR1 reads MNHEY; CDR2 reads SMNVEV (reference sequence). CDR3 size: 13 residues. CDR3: CASSLSRLDTQYF. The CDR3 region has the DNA TGTGCCAGCAGTTTATCGAGGCTAGATACGCAGTATTTT.